This T cell receptor beta chain was retrieved from a study of blood T cell repertoires in COVID-19. Concerning this clone itself: Additional DNA sequences in this sample encode the identical CDR3.

Germline values: CDR1 DFQATT, CDR2 SNEGSKA (reference sequence). This CDR3 spans 11 amino acids. V lost 6 bases and J 8 bases, leaving 10 bases between the germline ends. Using immunoSEQ multiplex PCR, the repertoire was profiled, and TCRdb retains in-frame clones only, with some absent. The table lists about 410,000 clones, 90% of them singletons, with 0.6% in the top ten. The sequencing input was PBMCs or T cells enriched from blood (not recorded which). This clonotype originated in a man younger than 35 who had recovered from COVID-19. This chain links TRBV20-1 with TRBJ1-4, with D perhaps TRBD1 (6 bases). The chain's CDR3 is CSAPTGEKLFF. The CDR3 bases are TGCAGTGCACCCACAGGGGAAAAACTGTTTTTT.